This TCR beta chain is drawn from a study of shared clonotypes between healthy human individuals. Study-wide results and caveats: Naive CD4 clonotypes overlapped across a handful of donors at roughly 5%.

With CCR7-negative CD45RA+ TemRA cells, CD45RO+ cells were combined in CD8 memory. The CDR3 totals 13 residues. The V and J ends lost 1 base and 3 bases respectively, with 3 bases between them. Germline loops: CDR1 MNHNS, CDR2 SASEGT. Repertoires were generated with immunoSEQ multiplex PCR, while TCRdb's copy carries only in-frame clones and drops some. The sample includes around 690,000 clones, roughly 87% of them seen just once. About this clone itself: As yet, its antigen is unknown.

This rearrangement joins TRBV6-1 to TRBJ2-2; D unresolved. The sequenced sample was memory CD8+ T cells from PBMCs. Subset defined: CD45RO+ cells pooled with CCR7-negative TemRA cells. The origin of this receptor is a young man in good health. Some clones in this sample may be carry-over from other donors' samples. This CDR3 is CASSEGDTGELFF. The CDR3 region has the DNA TGTGCCAGCAGTGAAGGAGACACCGGGGAGCTGTTTTTT.